Described below is a single TCR beta chain sequence and its context. These data are taken from a study of blood T cell repertoires in COVID-19. Turning to the study itself: Sites across the United States, Italy and Spain contributed samples from acute and convalescent COVID-19. Sample material is recorded as cDNA or gDNA derived from T cells, B-cell-depleted T cells, or PBMCs.

V lost 4 bases, J lost 11 bases, and 15 bases lay in between. The CDR3 is 12 residues long. CDR1 and CDR2 from the germline V gene are SGHRS and YFSETQ. Methods used by the authors: Reference gene primer amplification gave nucleated cell count estimates. Some clones are missing from TCRdb's copy, which holds only in-frame ones; the method was immunoSEQ multiplex PCR. That table supplies the V and J calls and clone size; D and trimming were determined from the DNA. The table lists around 450,000 clones, around 90% of them singletons. Participants were aged roughly 18 to 90 years from approximately 25 US areas.

This receptor was identified in a woman in her late teens or twenties who had recovered from COVID-19. Sequencing used PBMCs or T cells enriched from blood (not recorded which). V gene TRBV5-1 combines with J gene TRBJ1-1; a weak D match, TRBD1 (6 bases). The CDR3 spells CASSETGWGAFF. The CDR3 DNA is TGCGCCAGCAGCGAAACAGGGTGGGGGGCTTTCTTT.